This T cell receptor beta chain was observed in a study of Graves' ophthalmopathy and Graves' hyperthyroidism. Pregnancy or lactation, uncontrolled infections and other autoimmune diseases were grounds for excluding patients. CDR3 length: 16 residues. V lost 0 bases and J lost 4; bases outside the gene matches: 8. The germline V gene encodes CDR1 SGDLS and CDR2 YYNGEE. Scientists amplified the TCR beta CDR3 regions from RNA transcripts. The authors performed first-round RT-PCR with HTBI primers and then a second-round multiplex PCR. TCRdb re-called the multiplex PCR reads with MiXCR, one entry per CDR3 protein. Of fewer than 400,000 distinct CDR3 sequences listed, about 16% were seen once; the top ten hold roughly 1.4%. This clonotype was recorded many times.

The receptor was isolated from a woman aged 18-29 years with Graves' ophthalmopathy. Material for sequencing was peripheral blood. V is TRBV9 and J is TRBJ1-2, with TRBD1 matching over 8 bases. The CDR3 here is CASSVGGQGATYGYTF. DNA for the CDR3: TGTGCCAGCAGCGTAGGAGGGCAGGGGGCGACCTATGGCTACACCTTC.